One and the same sample provided the 29 T cell receptor beta chains below, sequenced in a study of B cell selection in AIRE deficiency. The regulatory T cell sort gate was CD4+CD25hiCD127low/negative. The method was immunoSEQ multiplex PCR; TCRdb's version includes in-frame clones alone and lacks a portion of them. The data hold tens of thousands of clones, with about 90% observed a single time. Sequenced: CD4+CD25+ Tregs sorted from PBMCs. Every receptor here comes from a human donor in good health.

The CDR3 spells CASSPTRTSGALQETQYF. Here the CDR3 DNA reads TGTGCCAGCAGCCCCACGAGGACTAGCGGGGCACTCCAAGAGACCCAGTACTTC. The V call is TRBV11-2, the J call TRBJ2-5; 12 bases are shared with TRBD2. Germline CDR1 SGHAT, CDR2 FQNNGV. J gave up 1 base and V 5 bases, and 11 bases lay outside the gene matches. There are 18 residues in the CDR3.

The chain links TRBV7-2 to TRBJ2-7; the match to TRBD2 covers 11 bases. CDR1 and CDR2 from the germline V gene are SGHTA and FQGNSA. V was clipped by 5 bases and J by 3 bases; unmatched bases: 9. CDR3 length: 16 residues. The CDR3 protein is CASSRGTSGFNYEQYF. The CDR3 DNA follows: TGTGCCAGCAGCCGGGGGACTAGCGGATTTAACTACGAGCAGTACTTC.

The rearrangement uses TRBV5-1 and TRBJ2-2; 7 bases map to TRBD2. The CDR3 is 16 amino acids. The ends lost 1 base at V and 5 bases at J; junction bases unmatched: 8. The germline gives CDR1 SGHRS, CDR2 YFSETQ. CDR3 bases: TGCGCCAGCAGCTTGACTTCGGGACTACCGACCGGGGAGCTGTTTTTT. This gives the protein CASSLTSGLPTGELFF.

The chain is built from TRBV2 and TRBJ1-2, with TRBD1 as a possible D gene (6 bases). Germline CDR1 SNHLY, CDR2 FYNNEI. The CDR3 is 14 amino acids. V was clipped by 4 bases and J by 8 bases, with 17 bases between them. In nucleotides, the CDR3 is TGTGCCAGCAGTGTCCGGGACACTAGTACGGGCTACACCTTC. Amino acids: CASSVRDTSTGYTF.

The genes are TRBV23-1 and TRBJ2-2, with D perhaps TRBD1 (5 bases). TRBV23-1 falls under the ORF class, with uncertain function. CDR3 length: 16 amino acids. Trimming shortened V by 0 bases and J by 1 base, and 9 bases separated the two germline ends. DNA of the CDR3: TGCGCCAGCAGTCAATCCGACGGACAGAACACCGGGGAGCTGTTTTTT. Encoded protein: CASSQSDGQNTGELFF.

The V call is TRBV30, the J call TRBJ1-2; D call uncertain. The CDR3 is 14 residues long. CDR1 is GTSNPN, CDR2 SVGIG, per germline (reference sequence). Trimming removed 2 bases from V and 2 bases from J, with 12 bases in between. The CDR3 here is CAWSFSLANYGYTF. The CDR3 DNA reads TGTGCCTGGAGTTTCTCTCTGGCCAACTATGGCTACACCTTC.

The chain carries TRBV28 and TRBJ1-2, with TRBD1 matching 8 bases. V lost 7 bases and J lost 8; bases outside the gene matches: 9. In germline, CDR1 is MDHEN, CDR2 SYDVKM. The CDR3 is made up of 13 amino acids. The CDR3 loop is CASKDREERGYTF. The CDR3 DNA is TGTGCCAGCAAGGACAGGGAAGAAAGAGGCTACACCTTC.

The V gene is TRBV5-6, the J gene TRBJ2-3; D tentatively reads TRBD1 or TRBD2 (5 bases each). V lost 4 bases and J lost 6, with 12 bases in between. This CDR3 has 13 amino acids. The germline CDR1 and CDR2 sequences are SGHDT and YYEEEE. In DNA form, the CDR3 reads TGTGCCAGCAGCAGGGGACCTTTGGATACGCAGTATTTT. Protein product: CASSRGPLDTQYF.

This clone was observed a single time. The V gene is TRBV11-2, the J gene TRBJ2-1, with D possibly TRBD1 on 6 matching bases. Trimming took 1 base from V and 3 from J, leaving 7 bases between them. This CDR3 has 14 residues. Per germline, CDR1 SGHAT and CDR2 FQNNGV. In nucleotides, the CDR3 is TGTGCCAGCAGCTTAGCACAGGGCTACAATGAGCAGTTCTTC. The encoded protein is CASSLAQGYNEQFF.

The chain uses TRBV11-2 and TRBJ2-7, with 8 bases identical to TRBD1. After removal of 5 bases from V and 4 bases from J, the junction contained 7 bases not matched to a gene. The V gene's germline CDR1 is SGHAT and CDR2 FQNNGV. The CDR3 spans 14 residues. The CDR3 spells CASSPSGGRYEQYF. The CDR3 DNA follows: TGTGCCAGCAGCCCGTCAGGGGGCAGGTACGAGCAGTACTTC. The entire variable domain, with the rest obtained from reference TRBV11-2 and TRBJ2-7, is as follows: EAGVAQSPRYKIIEKRQSVAFWCNPISGHATLYWYQQILGQGPKLLIQFQNNGVVDDSQLPKDRFSAERLKGVDSTLKIQPAKLEDSAVYLCASSPSGGRYEQYFGPGTRLTVT.

CDR3 residues: CAWSQDSWQFF. CDR3 DNA: TGTGCCTGGAGTCAGGACTCCTGGCAGTTCTTC. The chain joins TRBV30 to TRBJ2-1; D perhaps matches TRBD2 (5 bases). The CDR3 has 11 amino acids. The germline V gene has CDR1 GTSNPN and CDR2 SVGIG (reference sequence). The V end lost 2 bases, the J end lost 12 bases, and 11 bases lay between the germline ends.

The chain combines TRBV29-1 with TRBJ1-1; 10 nucleotides align to TRBD1. V lost 4 bases and J lost 5; bases outside the gene matches: 13. Germline values: CDR1 SQVTM, CDR2 ANQGSEA. The CDR3 is 16 residues long. In nucleotides, the CDR3 is TGCAGCGTTGCAGTAAGGGGGACAGGGGTCGGAACTGAAGCTTTCTTT. This encodes CSVAVRGTGVGTEAFF.

The chain employs TRBV5-1 and TRBJ1-1; possible D gene TRBD1, 5 bases. The CDR3 has 14 amino acids. Germline values: CDR1 SGHRS, CDR2 YFSETQ. The V gene lost 2 bases and the J gene lost 2 bases, with 10 bases spanning the gap. CDR3 DNA: TGCGCCAGCAGCTTCCGGGGGTCCAACACTGAAGCTTTCTTT. As protein: CASSFRGSNTEAFF.

The V and J genes are TRBV10-3 and TRBJ1-1; no clear D gene. There are 12 residues in the CDR3. Germline V gene sequence: CDR1 ENHRY, CDR2 SYGVKD. The V gene lost 2 bases and the J gene lost 7 bases, with 8 bases spanning the gap. CDR3 residues: CAISEPDGEAFF. In DNA, the CDR3 is TGTGCCATCAGTGAGCCAGATGGTGAAGCTTTCTTT.

The chain couples TRBV6-5 to TRBJ1-6, with D uncertain. CDR1 is MNHEY and CDR2 is SVGAGI in the germline V gene. The CDR3 totals 12 residues. Deletions cut 0 bases from V and 11 bases from J, with 5 bases between. In DNA, the CDR3 is TGTGCCAGCAGTTACTCCTATCCACCCCTCCACTTT. Its translation is CASSYSYPPLHF.

The chain has TRBV27 and TRBJ1-5; 7 positions match TRBD1. Germline V gene data show CDR1 as MNHEY and CDR2 as SMNVEV (reference sequence). V lost 5 bases to trimming and J lost 1 base; unmatched junction nucleotides: 5. The CDR3 has 15 residues. CDR3 loop: CASSNRGESNQPQHF. CDR3 DNA: TGTGCCAGCAGTAACAGGGGTGAGAGCAATCAGCCCCAGCATTTT.

The chain uses TRBV5-1 and TRBJ2-1; 11 nucleotides match TRBD2. Germline V gene lookup returns CDR1 SGHRS and CDR2 YFSETQ. Germline trimming cut 3 bases from V and 6 bases from J; bases unmatched to any gene: 5. This CDR3 is 15 amino acids long. The CDR3 DNA follows: TGCGCCAGCAGCTCAGGTAGCGGGGGGGCCAATGAGCAGTTCTTC. It translates to CASSSGSGGANEQFF.

This chain connects TRBV11-3 to TRBJ2-7, with D unresolved. Germline CDR1 reads SGHNT; CDR2 reads YENEEA. The CDR3 runs to 12 residues. The V gene lost 3 bases and the J gene lost 6 bases, with 9 bases spanning the gap. The CDR3 coding sequence is TGTGCCAGCAGCTTCGGCCCCCGCGAGCAGTACTTC. This sequence encodes CASSFGPREQYF.

For the CDR3, the DNA is TGTGCCAGCAGTGAAGGAAATTTGTGGGGGACAGGGAGGCAGCCCCAGCATTTT. It encodes CASSEGNLWGTGRQPQHF. The chain is built from TRBV6-1 and TRBJ1-5; 9 bases map to TRBD1. The CDR3 consists of 18 residues. CDR1 is MNHNS, CDR2 SASEGT, per germline. The trim removed 1 base at V and 7 bases at J, leaving 14 bases unmatched.

The J gene is TRBJ1-2, the V gene TRBV7-9, with 8 positions matching TRBD1. The ends lost 0 bases at V and 7 bases at J; junction bases unmatched: 10. The germline gives CDR1 SEHNR, CDR2 FQNEAQ (reference sequence). This CDR3 spans 16 amino acids. DNA of the CDR3: TGTGCCAGCAGCTTAGCGTTGGGGCAGGGGGCAGTTGGCTACACCTTC. Residues: CASSLALGQGAVGYTF.

The chain joins TRBV30 to TRBJ1-3; D not certain. Germline CDR1 GTSNPN, CDR2 SVGIG (reference sequence). The CDR3 spans 12 residues. V dropped 0 bases and J dropped 5 bases, with 5 bases sitting between them. The CDR3 protein is CAWSVHRNTIYF. The CDR3 DNA reads as TGTGCCTGGAGTGTACATAGAAACACCATATATTTT. The full variable domain, with the rest looked up from reference TRBV30 and TRBJ1-3, is SQTIHQWPATLVQPVGSPLSLECTVEGTSNPNLYWYRQAAGRGLQLLFYSVGIGQISSEVPQNLSASRPQDRQFILSSKKLLLSDSGFYLCAWSVHRNTIYFGEGSWLTVV.

V and J are TRBV20-1 and TRBJ2-1; D call uncertain. V lost 4 bases and J 4 bases, leaving 5 bases between the germline ends. The CDR3 has 11 residues. Germline V gene data show CDR1 as DFQATT and CDR2 as SNEGSKA (reference sequence). The CDR3 spells CSATPYNEQFF. CDR3 nucleotides: TGCAGTGCTACCCCGTACAATGAGCAGTTCTTC.

The rearrangement links TRBV18 to TRBJ2-2; 9 nucleotides agree with TRBD2. Germline CDR1 reads KGHSH; CDR2 reads LQKENI. The length of the CDR3 is 16 residues. With V trimmed by 3 bases and J by 3 bases, 5 bases remained unmatched. CDR3: CASSPTSGIYTGELFF. Here the CDR3 DNA reads TGTGCCAGCTCACCGACTAGCGGAATATACACCGGGGAGCTGTTTTTT. The full variable domain, its missing parts supplied by reference TRBV18 and TRBJ2-2, is NAGVMQNPRHLVRRRGQEARLRCSPMKGHSHVYWYRQLPEEGLKFMVYLQKENIIDESGMPKERFSAEFPKEGPSILRIQQVVRGDSAAYFCASSPTSGIYTGELFFGEGSRLTVL.

The V call is TRBV10-2, the J call TRBJ1-5; no clear D gene. CDR1 is WSHSY, CDR2 SAAADI, per germline. Trimming took 4 bases from V and 5 from J, leaving 15 bases between them. The CDR3 runs to 15 residues. CDR3 amino acids: CASSGRGDGDQPQHF. The DNA of the CDR3 is TGCGCCAGCAGTGGTCGAGGAGATGGCGATCAGCCCCAGCATTTT.

The chain links TRBV6-5 to TRBJ1-6, with D maybe TRBD1 (5 bases). Trimming removed 0 bases from V and 5 bases from J, with 8 bases in between. CDR1 is MNHEY, CDR2 SVGAGI, per germline. The CDR3 length is 15 residues. The CDR3 loop reads CASSYSGTNNSPLHF. The CDR3 DNA reads as TGTGCCAGCAGTTACTCTGGGACCAATAATTCACCCCTCCACTTT.

The gene calls are TRBV29-1 and TRBJ2-7; a weak D match, TRBD1 (5 bases). V lost 5 bases, J lost 2 bases, and 10 bases lay in between. The germline V gene has CDR1 SQVTM and CDR2 ANQGSEA. CDR3 length: 12 amino acids. CDR3 coding DNA: TGCAGCGTTCAAGGGGTTGCCTACGAGCAGTACTTC. Protein product: CSVQGVAYEQYF.

This clone came up once. The chain has TRBV12-5 and TRBJ2-5; 13 bases map to TRBD2. Germline CDR1 is LGHNT and CDR2 is FRNRAP. The CDR3 loop spans 15 amino acids. Trimming at V came to 4 bases and at J to 2 bases, leaving 1 base not matched to a gene. DNA for the CDR3: TGTGCTAGTGGTTCGGGACTAGCGGGGCAAGAGACCCAGTACTTC. Amino acids: CASGSGLAGQETQYF.

This chain's CDR3 is CAWSVRRGDEKLFF. CDR3 nucleotides: TGTGCCTGGAGTGTCCGGAGAGGGGATGAAAAACTGTTTTTT. This rearrangement joins TRBV30 to TRBJ1-4, with D perhaps TRBD1 (5 bases). There are 14 residues in the CDR3. Germline CDR1 and CDR2: GTSNPN and SVGIG (reference sequence). V was trimmed by 0 bases and J by 6 bases, leaving 11 bases between them.

The chain employs TRBV2 and TRBJ2-7; 8 nucleotides match TRBD2. The CDR3 contains 14 residues. The junction had 5 bases not matched to a gene; V was cut back by 4 bases and J by 3 bases. CDR1 is SNHLY, CDR2 FYNNEI, per germline. The CDR3: CASSGGLAHYEQYF. Here the CDR3 DNA reads TGTGCCAGCAGTGGAGGACTAGCCCACTACGAGCAGTACTTC.